These 9 T cell receptor beta chains were all obtained from the same sample, sequenced in a study of blood T cell repertoires in COVID-19. Sequencing used immunoSEQ multiplex PCR; TCRdb keeps in-frame clones, though not all of them. Altogether some 310,000 clones are present, approximately 87% being singletons, with the ten largest covering roughly 2.8%. The specimen was peripheral blood. The receptors derive from a woman in her 30s with COVID-19, enrolled during active disease.

CDR3: CASSLDRGRDTQYF. The CDR3 DNA reads as TGTGCCAGCAGCTTGGACAGGGGAAGAGATACGCAGTATTTT. The rearrangement links TRBV5-6 to TRBJ2-3; 7 bases are shared with TRBD1. The germline V gene has CDR1 SGHDT and CDR2 YYEEEE. Trimming at V came to 0 bases and at J to 5 bases, leaving 3 bases not matched to a gene. This CDR3 is built from 14 residues.

The chain couples TRBV2 to TRBJ1-5; TRBD1 aligns across 8 bases. Trimming at V came to 4 bases and at J to 0 bases, leaving 8 bases not matched to a gene. This CDR3 contains 17 residues. Germline V CDR1 and CDR2: SNHLY, FYNNEI. CDR3 protein: CASSGQGATYSNQPQHF. CDR3 coding DNA: TGTGCCAGCAGTGGTCAGGGGGCCACCTATAGCAATCAGCCCCAGCATTTT.

The CDR3 region is CATSRDISEAFF. The CDR3, as DNA: TGTGCCACCAGCAGAGATATTTCTGAAGCTTTCTTT. The chain is built from TRBV15 and TRBJ1-1; D gene ambiguous. Deletions cut 0 bases from V and 6 bases from J, with 5 bases between. This CDR3 is 12 amino acids long. Germline V lookup: CDR1 LNHNV, CDR2 YYDKDF (reference sequence).

The chain joins TRBV30 to TRBJ2-7, with D possibly being TRBD2 (6 bases). Trimming stripped 3 bases from V and 0 bases from J, with 9 bases between. Germline lookup yields CDR1 GTSNPN and CDR2 SVGIG (reference sequence). The CDR3 extends over 13 amino acids. The chain's CDR3 is CAWRRGSSYEQYF. CDR3 DNA sequence: TGTGCCTGGAGGCGGGGCAGCTCCTACGAGCAGTACTTC.

The genes are TRBV2 and TRBJ2-2; D is perhaps TRBD1 (5 bases). Germline lookup yields CDR1 SNHLY and CDR2 FYNNEI. Deletions cut 6 bases from V and 1 base from J, with 9 bases between. The CDR3 contains 14 residues. The CDR3 sequence is CASRNQGNTGELFF. For the CDR3, the DNA is TGTGCCAGCAGGAACCAGGGGAACACCGGGGAGCTGTTTTTT.

The CDR3 sequence: CASGPTIPRPGNTIYF. DNA of the CDR3: TGTGCTAGTGGCCCCACTATACCGAGGCCTGGAAACACCATATATTTT. J is TRBJ1-3 and V is TRBV12-5, with D unclear. The length of the CDR3 is 16 residues. Germline V CDR1 and CDR2: LGHNT, FRNRAP. Trimming pared 6 bases from V and 2 bases from J, leaving 17 bases between.

The chain couples TRBV7-2 to TRBJ1-1; D perhaps matches TRBD1 (6 bases). The germline V gene encodes CDR1 SGHTA and CDR2 FQGNSA. Trimming stripped 5 bases from V and 5 bases from J, with 12 bases between. The CDR3 has 13 residues. The CDR3 loop reads CASSVSGVTEAFF. In nucleotides, the CDR3 is TGTGCCAGCAGCGTGTCAGGGGTGACTGAAGCTTTCTTT.

The chain couples TRBV2 to TRBJ2-3; 13 bases map to TRBD2. CDR1 is SNHLY, CDR2 FYNNEI, per germline. CDR3 length: 16 amino acids. Trimming removed 6 bases from V and 3 bases from J; junction bases left unmatched: 6. The CDR3 DNA is TGTGCCAGCAGGGGGGGGACTAGCGGGATGACAGATACGCAGTATTTT. Translation gives CASRGGTSGMTDTQYF.

V is TRBV7-2 and J is TRBJ1-2; 11 bases map to TRBD1. With 5 bases clipped from V and 6 bases from J, the junction kept 2 bases outside the gene matches. This CDR3 has 13 residues. Germline CDR1 SGHTA, CDR2 FQGNSA. CDR3 sequence: CASSTGQGDGYTF. The CDR3, as DNA: TGTGCCAGCAGCACGGGACAGGGGGATGGCTACACCTTC. The whole variable domain, filled in from reference TRBV7-2 and TRBJ1-2, reads GAGVSQSPSNKVTEKGKDVELRCDPISGHTALYWYRQSLGQGLEFLIYFQGNSAPDKSGLPSDRFSAERTGGSVSTLTIQRTQQEDSAVYLCASSTGQGDGYTFGSGTRLTVV.